The entry that follows covers one T cell receptor beta chain sequence. V shed 8 bases and J 3 bases; nucleotides not matched to a gene: 8. Germline assignment: CDR1 ENHRY and CDR2 SYGVKD. CDR3 size: 15 residues. The data originate from a study of blood T cell repertoires in COVID-19. Study context: The samples span acute and convalescent COVID-19 from the United States, Italy and Spain. PBMCs, B-cell-depleted T cells, or T cells provided the cDNA or gDNA that made up the material.

Original handling: Amplifying reference gene primers gave estimates of nucleated cell counts. TCRdb keeps only in-frame clones here, not all; method: immunoSEQ multiplex PCR. That table supplies the V and J calls and clone size; D and trimming were determined from the DNA. The data hold under 200,000 clones, with around nine tenths observed a single time. The receptor's source is a man over 45 with acute or convalescent COVID-19. Sequencing was performed on peripheral blood. V and J are TRBV10-3 and TRBJ1-3; 9 bases are shared with TRBD1. The CDR3 DNA sequence: TGTGCCATCCGGGCGTCGACAGGGGGTGGAAACACCATATATTTT. It specifies CAIRASTGGGNTIYF.